This TCR beta chain was captured in a study of identical twins. General study findings and limits: For out-of-frame beta sequences, excess twin sharing was weaker.

In this sample, this clonotype turned up a few times. Its cognate antigen is unknown. Its ends do not fully match the called genes, so a read error is possible. The CDR3 has 13 amino acids. From germline, CDR1 is SEHNR and CDR2 FQNEAQ (reference sequence). Template switching created a universal primer site, and the cDNA included unique molecular identifiers. A single record per CDR3 protein comes from TCRdb applying MiXCR to the 5' RACE reads. The repertoire consists of 1.5 million to 2 million distinct CDR3 sequences, with roughly a third occurring once and the leading ten covering 0.27%. V is TRBV7-9 and J is TRBJ2-7; D is perhaps TRBD1 (5 bases). The clonotype originates from a newborn girl in good health. Input material: cord blood. CDR3 loop: CANSEYSQGEQYF. CDR3 bases: TGTGCCAACAGCGAATACAGCCAGGGTGAGCAGTACTTC.